This TCR beta chain comes out of a study of patients and donors after allogeneic stem cell transplantation. Only a few counts were recorded for this clonotype. Each CDR3 protein gets one entry after TCRdb re-called the RT-PCR reads with MiXCR. Among 800,000 to 1,000,000 distinct CDR3 sequences listed, over 15% were seen once. The CDR3 runs 15 residues. V dropped 3 bases and J dropped 1 base, with 13 bases sitting between them. Germline values: CDR1 SGHDT, CDR2 YYEEEE. The sequence came from a human donor who was either an allogeneic HSCT recipient or a stem cell or donor lymphocyte infusion donor (not recorded which). It is not recorded whose cells these are; they may come from a transplant donor. The rearrangement joins TRBV5-6 to TRBJ1-1; D is perhaps TRBD1 (6 bases). The source material was blood, either unsorted or a sorted T cell fraction (not recorded which). The CDR3 DNA reads TGTGCCAGCAGCTCCAACAGGGTTAGGAACACTGAAGCTTTCTTT. Its translation: CASSSNRVRNTEAFF. Full variable domain (outside the CDR3, taken from reference TRBV5-6 and TRBJ1-1): DAGVTQSPTHLIKTRGQQVTLRCSPKSGHDTVSWYQQALGQGPQFIFQYYEEEERQRGNFPDRFSGHQFPNYSSELNVNALLLGDSALYLCASSSNRVRNTEAFFGQGTRLTVV.